This T cell receptor (beta chain) was found in a study of T-cell reconstitution after alpha-beta-depleted transplantation in children (dated by TCRdb to the mid-2010s). Turning to the overall study: The study quantitatively tracked T-cell immune reconstitution after TCRalphabeta/CD19-depleted allogeneic hematopoietic cell transplantation in children using TCR repertoire profiling.

This clonotype was recorded a few times. This receptor's antigen is unknown. Base qualities are not at hand, and no much larger clone is one base apart. The method was PCR. The instrument given in TCRdb is Illumina HiSeq 2500. Molecular barcoding was employed in the preparation of TCR libraries, with unique molecular identifiers being used to normalize TCRbeta repertoire quantification. TCRdb ran its own pipeline on the public reads, namely fastp trimming at Q25 and MiXCR clone calling, and kept in-frame beta chains. Each CDR3 protein gets just one entry, which takes the most common genes and DNA from the rows behind it. This sample gives about 610,000 distinct CDR3 sequences in total; roughly a tenth of them show up just once. In total, the top ten clones hold less than 5% of the sample. Including cysteine and phenylalanine, the CDR3 has 15 amino acids. Kept here is only the CDR3 DNA, which spans 45 bases and is read in frame from base 1. V is pruned by 6 bases and J by 0 bases, leaving 5 bases of the junction without a gene match. CDR1 and CDR2, looked up from the germline V gene (reference sequence), are MNHEY and SMNVEV.

The chain was built from TRBV27 and TRBJ1-3, and 7 bases in between align with TRBD1. This material consisted of PBMCs from the stem cell graft donor, taken from the stem cell graft. This TCR was recovered from a human donor who donated a stem cell graft to a child with acute myeloid leukemia. The CDR3 reads CASSSTGHSGNTIYF. Here is the DNA: TGTGCCAGCAGCTCGACAGGGCACTCTGGAAACACCATATATTTT.